The clone carrying this T cell receptor beta chain was detected many times. Its antigen is undetermined. CDR3 length: 15 amino acids. Germline loops: CDR1 MRHNA, CDR2 SNTAGT. V was pared by 6 bases and J by 9 bases, with 8 bases of the junction left unmatched. This sample stems from a study of T-cell memory formation after mild COVID-19. Study observations and caveats: The appearance of some responding clones in pre-infection memory suggested that cross-reactive memory joined. Second-wave clones reaching peak frequency on day 37 lacked confirmed SARS-CoV-2 specificity.

TCRdb recomputed calls from the 5' RACE reads with MiXCR, one row per CDR3 protein. The sample holds under 85,000 distinct CDR3 sequences, around 14% seen once. The sequenced material came from PBMCs or a T cell subset sorted from them (not recorded which). The V and J genes are TRBV6-4 and TRBJ2-1; 13 nucleotides agree with TRBD2. This TCR came from an adult woman who had mild COVID-19 (a few samples of this study predate the infection). Cell type and time point are not known. The DNA for the CDR3 is TGTGCCAGCAGCGCCCGGACTAGCGGGAGCGGTGAGCAGTTCTTC. As protein: CASSARTSGSGEQFF.